Shown below are 8 T cell receptor beta chains from a single sample sequenced in a study of PD-1 blockade in classical Hodgkin lymphoma. All patients relapsed after autologous stem cell transplantation, and brentuximab vedotin exposure varied. Method: immunoSEQ multiplex PCR; TCRdb's copy keeps in-frame clones and lacks some. In the table there are around 31,000 clones, about 71% of which are singletons. Sequenced material: peripheral blood mononuclear cells (PBMCs), taken before the second cycle of nivolumab. The receptors come from a human donor with classical Hodgkin lymphoma.

The V and J genes are TRBV30 and TRBJ2-1; D ambiguous. The germline CDR1 and CDR2 sequences are GTSNPN and SVGIG (reference sequence). There are 13 residues in the CDR3. The V gene lost 2 bases and the J gene lost 2 bases, with 7 bases spanning the gap. The CDR3 DNA follows: TGTGCCTGGAGTAGGCAGACCTACAATGAGCAGTTCTTC. Its protein product is CAWSRQTYNEQFF.

The chain links TRBV19 to TRBJ1-3; no reliable D call. The CDR3 is 15 residues long. Trimming took off 3 bases at V and 0 bases at J, with 9 bases between the two ends. Germline values: CDR1 LNHDA, CDR2 SQIVND (reference sequence). The DNA for the CDR3 is TGTGCCAGTAGTATGGGGTCCTACTCTGGAAACACCATATATTTT. This gives the protein CASSMGSYSGNTIYF.

J is TRBJ1-2 and V is TRBV11-2, with D possibly matching TRBD1 (6 bases). This CDR3 spans 13 amino acids. Germline V gene sequence: CDR1 SGHAT, CDR2 FQNNGV. The germline V and J ends were trimmed by 4 bases and 4 bases, with 10 bases remaining between them. The CDR3 DNA follows: TGTGCCAGCAGCTCGAGGGGGGCCTATGGCTACACCTTC. Amino acids: CASSSRGAYGYTF. Combining the CDR3 with reference TRBV11-2 and TRBJ1-2 gives the whole variable domain EAGVAQSPRYKIIEKRQSVAFWCNPISGHATLYWYQQILGQGPKLLIQFQNNGVVDDSQLPKDRFSAERLKGVDSTLKIQPAKLEDSAVYLCASSSRGAYGYTFGSGTRLTVV.

This clone was seen only a few times. This chain links TRBV4-3 with TRBJ2-7, with 8 positions matching TRBD1. The CDR3 covers 17 residues. V lost 0 bases to trimming and J lost 1 base; unmatched junction nucleotides: 8. Per the germline V gene, CDR1 is LGHNA and CDR2 is YSLEER. CDR3 DNA sequence: TGCGCCAGCAGCCAAGATCTTTGGACAGGGCTATCCTACGAGCAGTACTTC. Amino acids: CASSQDLWTGLSYEQYF.

The DNA of the CDR3 is TGTGCCAGCAGCCGCTCGAGGACAGCGTCCTACGAGCAGTACTTC. It yields the protein CASSRSRTASYEQYF. V is TRBV9 and J is TRBJ2-7, with D maybe TRBD1 (6 bases). Germline lookup yields CDR1 SGDLS and CDR2 YYNGEE. The CDR3 sequence is 15 residues long. V was shortened by 4 bases and J by 1 base, with 15 bases between the two germline ends.

V gene TRBV15 combines with J gene TRBJ1-4; 10 nucleotides line up with TRBD1. Germline-derived CDR1 and CDR2 are LNHNV and YYDKDF (reference sequence). V shed 3 bases and J 8 bases; nucleotides not matched to a gene: 3. The CDR3 covers 14 residues. The CDR3 bases are TGTGCCACCAGCAGGGACAGGGGGGGGGAAAAACTGTTTTTT. As protein: CATSRDRGGEKLFF.

V usage is TRBV2 and J usage is TRBJ1-6, with TRBD1 matching 8 bases. V was clipped by 4 bases and J by 9 bases; unmatched bases: 11. Germline values: CDR1 SNHLY, CDR2 FYNNEI. This CDR3 has 16 residues. DNA of the CDR3: TGTGCCAGCAGTGTTCTAGAGGGACAGGTCGGTTCACCCCTCCACTTT. Its translation: CASSVLEGQVGSPLHF.

This clone is labeled medium-sized. V and J are TRBV4-3 and TRBJ1-2, with D tentatively TRBD1 (6 bases). The germline gives CDR1 LGHNA, CDR2 YSLEER. V lost 1 base to trimming and J lost 3 bases, with 12 bases between them. The CDR3 totals 15 residues. In DNA, the CDR3 is TGCGCCAGCAGCCAAGCGGCCCAGGGGTACTATGGCTACACCTTC. It specifies CASSQAAQGYYGYTF.